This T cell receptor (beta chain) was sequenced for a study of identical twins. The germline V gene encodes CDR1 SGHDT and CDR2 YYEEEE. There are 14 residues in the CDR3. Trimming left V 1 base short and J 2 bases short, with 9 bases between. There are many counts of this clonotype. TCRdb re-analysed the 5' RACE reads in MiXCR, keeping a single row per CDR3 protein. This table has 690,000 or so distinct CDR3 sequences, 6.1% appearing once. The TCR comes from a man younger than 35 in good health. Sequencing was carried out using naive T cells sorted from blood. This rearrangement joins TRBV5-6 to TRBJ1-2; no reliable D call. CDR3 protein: CASSLRYQNYGYTF. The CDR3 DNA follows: TGTGCCAGCAGCTTGAGGTACCAAAACTATGGCTACACCTTC. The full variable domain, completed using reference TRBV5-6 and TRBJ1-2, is DAGVTQSPTHLIKTRGQQVTLRCSPKSGHDTVSWYQQALGQGPQFIFQYYEEEERQRGNFPDRFSGHQFPNYSSELNVNALLLGDSALYLCASSLRYQNYGYTFGSGTRLTVV.